The text below deals with one TCR beta chain. Its target antigen remains unknown. No qualities accompany the bases; no much larger clone lies one base away. This sample is drawn from a study of beta chain features in type 1 diabetes (dated by TCRdb to between 2017 and 2018). Study-level background: No differences in mean age, gender distribution, total cell number or subset yield were found between patients and healthy donors. Across all samples, approximately 100 million sorted cells were examined, and cell number per subset correlated strongly with RNA yield. The study compared TCRB repertoires of sorted circulating CD4+ T cell subsets between recently diagnosed type 1 diabetes patients and matched healthy donors. Regulatory and stem cell-like memory subsets were obtained from only 8 patients and roughly 8 healthy donors, while naive and central memory subsets were obtained from all 30 or so donors.

Overall study outcomes, separate from this receptor: Naive, central memory and regulatory TCRB repertoires appeared to be more similar among patients than among healthy donors. At VDJ recombination sites, type 1 diabetes patients had fewer insertions and more deleted nucleotides, which implies abnormalities in thymic rearrangement. Because small numbers of individuals were included in the HLA sub-analyses, any influence of HLA type on TCRB rearrangement was left unresolved. A moderate but significant shortening of TCRB CDR3 length was observed in type 1 diabetes patients in all four CD4+ subsets. Sequencing cDNA rather than genomic DNA could over-represent highly expressing activated cells, although activation and CD3 levels did not differ between groups. PCR might favor shorter templates, but patient and control samples were amplified and corrected together, so any skew would affect both groups equally.

From each donor, a single peripheral blood sample of about 116 mL on average was drawn into heparinised tubes. A BD FACSAria II and a panel including CD45RO, CCR7, CD25, CD127, CD95 and CD27 were used to sort naive, central memory, regulatory and stem cell-like memory CD4+ T cells. All sorted populations exceeded 95% purity. PBMCs were separated immediately by Lymphoprep density gradient centrifugation and were stained directly, without being cultured. Samples were stained and sorted in pairs, with one healthy donor and one patient per experiment, so that batch effects were minimized. Inclusive of the bounding cysteine and phenylalanine, the CDR3 is 11 residues long. Of all the DNA, just the CDR3 is kept, 33 bases in frame from base 1. Trimming costs V 4 bases and J 6 bases, and their ends lie 10 bases apart. The germline V gene encodes CDR1 SQVTM and CDR2 ANQGSEA. The entire amount of isolated RNA was reverse transcribed using the High Capacity cDNA Reverse Transcription Kit, so the sequenced TCRB transcripts were expressed ones. Deep immunoSEQ sequencing was performed on naive, central memory and regulatory T cell samples, with an average of about 4 million total reads per sample. Sorted cells were lysed in RLT buffer and RNA was extracted with DNase-treated RNeasy Micro or Mini kits, depending on cell number. Each cell subset was processed on its own to prevent cross-contamination, while patient and healthy donor samples were processed together. TCRB sequences were amplified from cDNA with the immunoSEQ multiplex PCR, producing 87-bp fragments spanning the CDR3 region. Amplicons were sequenced on the Illumina HiSeq platform. The study's own analysis went as follows. Synthetic template baselines were used to correct PCR bias computationally, reads within Hamming distance 2 were collapsed together, and singletons that could not be merged were discarded. Reads were aligned against IMGT to assign V, D and J genes, CDR3 length and insertions or deletions at six rearrangement sites. Within each subset, clonotype counts were normalized to sorted cell number, after which true diversity and Gini coefficients were computed with the tcR R package. The overlap coefficient, calculated on TCRB nucleotide sequences, was used to measure repertoire sharing. Out-of-frame TCRB sequences from naive cells were analyzed to stand in for the pre-selection repertoire. Held by TCRdb, this immuneACCESS table contains in-frame sequences only and omits some clones. Under half of the omission traces to an unresolved V gene where checked; the cause of the rest is unknown. V and J calls and clone size come straight from that table; D and trimming were deduced from the DNA. Counted in this sample were roughly 610,000 clones; about 16% of them appeared once. About 0.097% of the sample belongs to the ten largest clones.

Input material: naive CD4+ T cells from blood. The cell subset or site label here, explained by the study, means: true naive CD4+ T cells. The rearrangement joined TRBV29-1 to TRBJ2-7; the D gene identity is not certain. This clonotype was obtained from a young man in good health. The CDR3 region reads CSVGSRVEQYF. The bases read TGCAGCGTTGGTAGCCGGGTCGAGCAGTACTTC.